The 2 T cell receptor beta chains given below trace back to one sample, sequenced in a study of T cell changes during pregnancy in multiple sclerosis. Clones were sequenced by immunoSEQ multiplex PCR, and TCRdb holds only the in-frame ones, with some missing. The table shows 30,000 to 45,000 clones, with about 91% occurring only once. The sequences come from CD8+ T cells from peripheral blood mononuclear cells, collected after pregnancy. Receptors originate from a female donor with multiple sclerosis, enrolled in a pregnancy study.

The chain uses TRBV4-1 and TRBJ2-2; D unclear. V dropped 3 bases and J dropped 5 bases, with 7 bases sitting between them. There are 13 residues in the CDR3. Germline-derived CDR1 and CDR2 are MGHRA and YSYEKL. The CDR3 region has the DNA TGCGCCAGCAGCCATCCGGTTACCGGGGAGCTGTTTTTT. Protein: CASSHPVTGELFF.

Only a few counts were recorded for this clone. The V gene is TRBV4-1, the J gene TRBJ1-5; D is unclear. The CDR3 contains 16 residues. Germline V gene sequence: CDR1 MGHRA, CDR2 YSYEKL. Between the trimmed V and J ends, which lost 1 base and 3 bases, there was a span of 13 bases. The DNA for the CDR3 is TGCGCCAGCAGCCAAGTCTGGACTGACTTCAATCAGCCCCAGCATTTT. Its protein product is CASSQVWTDFNQPQHF.